This T cell receptor beta chain was retrieved from a study of T cells in Graves' hyperthyroidism and ophthalmopathy (dated by TCRdb to the late 2010s). Regarding the study in general: Peripheral blood was sampled at the time of initial diagnosis, prior to any treatment. To identify distinguishing TCR V-J signatures, a discovery cohort of 95 to 100 patients was used, comprising approximately 40 with Graves' ophthalmopathy and 55 to 65 with stable Graves' hyperthyroidism. An independent validation cohort of under 20 hyperthyroidism patients and approximately 15 patients who later progressed to ophthalmopathy tested prospective prediction of ophthalmopathy. The 80 to 100 discovery patients were randomly divided into training and test sets at a 7:3 ratio. The study also compared thyroid tissue and blood T-cell repertoires from about six Graves' hyperthyroidism patients. After blood sampling, hyperthyroidism patients were treated with methimazole at a starting dose of 30 mg daily, and ophthalmopathy patients were treated with high-dose intravenous methylprednisolone. TCR Vbeta CDR3 sequencing of some 140 peripheral blood samples (43 ophthalmopathy, 75 or so hyperthyroidism and some 17 progressor patients) is reported in the paper.

What the study reported, not specific to this receptor: A 13 V-J signature model separated ophthalmopathy from stable hyperthyroidism, with roughly 88% sensitivity and 81% to 82% specificity in cross-validation and 80%/75% in testing. Most expanded thyroid clonotypes (frequency above 0.001) were also detected in blood, a finding suggesting that blood repertoires may reflect thyroid immune responses. No statistical method was used to fix the sample size in advance, and group allocation was not hidden from the investigators. In validation, the model predicted progression to ophthalmopathy with over 65% sensitivity and approximately 72% specificity, a median of about 6 months before onset.

This clonotype was seen only once. Its target antigen remains unknown. No per-base quality is available; no much larger clone lies one base away. A single read is weak support. Trimming removed 7 bases from V and 5 bases from J; the gene matches leave 6 bases unexplained. From cysteine to phenylalanine, the CDR3 is 15 amino acids long. Of all the DNA, just the CDR3 is kept, 45 bases in frame from base 1. Per the germline V gene (reference sequence), DFQATT is the CDR1 and SNEGSKA is the CDR2. In the ophthalmopathy patients, disease was moderately to severely active, with a Clinical Activity Score of 3 or more, a NOSPECS grade of 4 or more, and a duration of less than 3 months. Exclusion was applied to patients with uncontrolled infections, other autoimmune diseases, pregnancy or lactation. Diagnoses were based on clinical symptoms, serum thyroxine and TRAb, thyroid ultrasound and orbital computed tomography. PBMCs were separated from under 11 ml of fresh peripheral blood using Ficoll-Paque density gradient centrifugation. Trizol reagent was used to extract total RNA, and RNA quality was then checked on an Agilent 2100 Bioanalyzer.

TCR beta CDR3 regions were amplified from RNA transcripts. A first-round RT-PCR of the TCR CDR3 used the HTBI primer set with the Qiagen OneStep RT-PCR kit. The libraries were constructed in a second round of multiplex PCR and then size-selected and purified. Libraries were sequenced paired-end with 100 bp reads on an Illumina HiSeq2000. The authors' pipeline ran thus. Raw data were processed with SOAPnuke, discarding reads with adapters, uncalled bases, mean Phred below 15, or no exact constant-primer or identifier match. High-quality paired reads were merged with COPE v1.2.5, and unique nucleotide sequences were defined as clonotypes. MiTCR v1.1 was used to align the clonotypes against IMGT TRBV, TRBD and TRBJ reference segments. The analysis included only V-J combinations with a frequency above 0.0001, which together covered roughly 99% of the repertoires. A TCS score was defined as the ratio between F50 (clonal expansion) and ExV (chaos), using BLOSUM62-based TCRdist between CDR3 peptides within each V-J. Welch's t-statistics and random forest reduced around 550 V-J features to 10 to 15, which were used in a naive Bayes classifier (R e1071). Starting from the raw public reads, TCRdb applied fastp trimming at Q25, assembled clones with MiXCR and retained in-frame beta chains. A single entry per CDR3 protein holds the most common genes and DNA from its merged rows. The V and J calls, along with clone size, are taken from TCRdb and not from the paper's own processing. In all, the sample holds 500,000 to 550,000 distinct CDR3 sequences, and roughly 21% of those were seen once. The top ten clones comprise 47% of the sample.

The sequence is built from TRBV20-1 and TRBJ2-2, with 14 junctional bases fitting TRBD2. Sequencing was done on a sample of blood. The sequence was obtained from a middle-aged man with Graves' ophthalmopathy. Here is the DNA: TGCAGTGTTTCTAGGACTAGCGGGGGGACCGGGGAGCTGTTTTTT. This is translated as CSVSRTSGGTGELFF.